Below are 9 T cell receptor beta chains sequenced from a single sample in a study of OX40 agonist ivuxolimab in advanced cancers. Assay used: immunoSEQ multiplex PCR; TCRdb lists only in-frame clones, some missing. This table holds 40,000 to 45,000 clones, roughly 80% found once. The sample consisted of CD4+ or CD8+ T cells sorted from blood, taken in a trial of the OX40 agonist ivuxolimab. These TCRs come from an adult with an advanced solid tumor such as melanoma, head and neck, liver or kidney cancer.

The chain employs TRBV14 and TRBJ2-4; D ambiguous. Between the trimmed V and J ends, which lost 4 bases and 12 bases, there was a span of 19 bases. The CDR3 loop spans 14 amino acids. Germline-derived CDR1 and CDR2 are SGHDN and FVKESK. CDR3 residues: CASSPQPQSGSQYF. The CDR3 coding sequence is TGTGCCAGCAGCCCCCAGCCCCAATCCGGGTCTCAGTACTTC.

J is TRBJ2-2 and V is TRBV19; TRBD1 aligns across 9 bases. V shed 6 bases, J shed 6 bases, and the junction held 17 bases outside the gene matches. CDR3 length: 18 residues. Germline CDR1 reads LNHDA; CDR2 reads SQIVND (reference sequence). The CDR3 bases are TGTGCCAGTAGATCCTCGGCTTGGGACAGGGATAATTCCGGGGAGCTGTTTTTT. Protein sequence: CASRSSAWDRDNSGELFF.

DNA for the CDR3: TGTGCCAGCAGTTTAAGAAATGAGCAGTTCTTC. Translated: CASSLRNEQFF. The chain is built from TRBV28 and TRBJ2-1; no clear D. With 2 bases removed from V and 7 bases from J, the gap between germline ends came to 3 bases. The CDR3 is made up of 11 amino acids. Germline V gene lookup returns CDR1 MDHEN and CDR2 SYDVKM. Full variable domain (rest looked up from reference TRBV28 and TRBJ2-1): DVKVTQSSRYLVKRTGEKVFLECVQDMDHENMFWYRQDPGLGLRLIYFSYDVKMKEKGDIPEGYSVSREKKERFSLILESASTNQTSMYLCASSLRNEQFFGPGTRLTVL.

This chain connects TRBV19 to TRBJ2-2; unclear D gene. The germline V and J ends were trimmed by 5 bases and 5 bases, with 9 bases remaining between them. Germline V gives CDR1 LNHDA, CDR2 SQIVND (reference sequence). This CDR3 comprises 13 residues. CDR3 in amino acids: CASSPRHTGELFF. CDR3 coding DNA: TGTGCCAGTAGTCCGCGACATACCGGGGAGCTGTTTTTT.

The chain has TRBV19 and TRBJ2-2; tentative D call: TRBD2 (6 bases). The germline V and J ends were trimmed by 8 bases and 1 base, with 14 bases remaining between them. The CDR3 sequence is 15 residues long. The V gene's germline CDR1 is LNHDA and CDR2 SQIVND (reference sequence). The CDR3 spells CASAHGSKNTGELFF. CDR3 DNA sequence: TGTGCCAGTGCCCACGGGAGTAAGAACACCGGGGAGCTGTTTTTT.

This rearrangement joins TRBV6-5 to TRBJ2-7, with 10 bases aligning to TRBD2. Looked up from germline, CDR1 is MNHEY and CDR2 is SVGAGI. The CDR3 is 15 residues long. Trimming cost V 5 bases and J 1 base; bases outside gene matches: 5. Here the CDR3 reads CASSPAGGGSYEQYF. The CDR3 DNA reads TGTGCCAGCAGTCCAGCGGGAGGGGGATCCTACGAGCAGTACTTC.

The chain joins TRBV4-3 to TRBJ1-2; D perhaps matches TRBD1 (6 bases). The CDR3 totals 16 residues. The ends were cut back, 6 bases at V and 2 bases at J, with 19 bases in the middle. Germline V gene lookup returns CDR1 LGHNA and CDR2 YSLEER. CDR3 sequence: CASSHLSSTGNYGYTF. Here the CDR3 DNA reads TGCGCCAGCAGTCATCTAAGTTCAACAGGGAACTATGGCTACACCTTC.

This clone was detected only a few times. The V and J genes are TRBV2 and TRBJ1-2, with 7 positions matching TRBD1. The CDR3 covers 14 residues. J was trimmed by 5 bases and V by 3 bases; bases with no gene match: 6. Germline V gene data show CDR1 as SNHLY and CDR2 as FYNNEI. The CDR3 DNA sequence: TGTGCCAGCAGTGACAGGACAGGAACGTATGGCTACACCTTC. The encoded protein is CASSDRTGTYGYTF.

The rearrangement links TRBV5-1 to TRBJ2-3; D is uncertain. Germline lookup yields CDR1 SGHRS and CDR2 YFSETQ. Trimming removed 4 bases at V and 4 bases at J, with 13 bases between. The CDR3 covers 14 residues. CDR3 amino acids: CASSPSAGPDTQYF. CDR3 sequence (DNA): TGCGCCAGCAGCCCCTCGGCCGGCCCAGATACGCAGTATTTT.